This paragraph reports one TCR beta chain. From the 5' RACE reads, TCRdb called clonotypes with MiXCR, one entry per CDR3 protein. Of approximately 350,000 distinct CDR3 sequences in the sample, 12% are singletons; the top ten hold around 7.2%. This CDR3 comprises 15 residues. Trimming took off 1 base at V and 4 bases at J, with 13 bases between the two ends. CDR1 and CDR2 from the germline V gene are MGHRA and YSYEKL. This sample is drawn from a study of identical twins. This sample was shared with a second study, whose subject was yellow fever vaccine responses in identical twins.

This clonotype was obtained from a woman younger than 30 in good health. The J gene is TRBJ1-2, the V gene TRBV4-1, with D perhaps matching TRBD1 (5 bases). The sample was CD8+ T cells sorted from blood. CDR3 protein: CASSQVAGDTYGYTF. The CDR3 DNA follows: TGCGCCAGCAGCCAAGTGGCGGGGGATACCTATGGCTACACCTTC.